Described below is a single TCR beta chain sequence and its context. The data stem from a study of blood T cell repertoires in COVID-19. For the study at large: The United States, Italy and Spain were the sources of the acute and convalescent COVID-19 samples.

Using immunoSEQ multiplex PCR, the repertoire was profiled, and TCRdb retains in-frame clones only, with some absent. The table lists 300,000 to 400,000 clones, around nine tenths of them singletons. Trimming left V 4 bases short and J 4 bases short, with 7 bases between. The CDR3 is 11 residues long. Germline V gene lookup returns CDR1 DFQATT and CDR2 SNEGSKA (reference sequence). The source of this sequence is a young woman who had recovered from COVID-19. Sample: peripheral blood. This rearrangement joins TRBV20-1 to TRBJ1-2, with D hard to call. The CDR3: CSATGPYGYTF. The CDR3 DNA is TGCAGTGCTACAGGTCCCTATGGCTACACCTTC.